The entry below describes one T cell receptor beta chain. The data stem from a study of CD8 T cells in Susac syndrome. About 0.45 to 1 ug RNA was reverse transcribed with random hexamers. Amplification of TCR beta CDR3 across 54 Vbeta and 13 Jbeta was performed with immunoSEQ multiplex PCR. MiXCR, applied by TCRdb to the immunoSEQ multiplex PCR reads, yields one record per CDR3 protein. The table includes fewer than 350,000 distinct CDR3 sequences, approximately 90% detected once. Relapsing-remitting disease, either stable or active, was present in the treatment-naive patients who were the multiple sclerosis controls. This CDR3 contains 14 residues. With 6 bases removed from V and 6 bases from J, the gap between germline ends came to 18 bases.

The receptor comes from a human donor with multiple sclerosis. The sequencing sample was made of CD4+ T cells from PBMCs. The chain uses TRBV12-3 or TRBV12-4 and TRBJ2-7; tentatively, D is TRBD1 (7 bases). In DNA, the CDR3 is TGTGCCAGCAGGAGGAGGGGGCAGGCTCGCGAGCAGTACTTC. Its protein is CASRRRGQAREQYF.